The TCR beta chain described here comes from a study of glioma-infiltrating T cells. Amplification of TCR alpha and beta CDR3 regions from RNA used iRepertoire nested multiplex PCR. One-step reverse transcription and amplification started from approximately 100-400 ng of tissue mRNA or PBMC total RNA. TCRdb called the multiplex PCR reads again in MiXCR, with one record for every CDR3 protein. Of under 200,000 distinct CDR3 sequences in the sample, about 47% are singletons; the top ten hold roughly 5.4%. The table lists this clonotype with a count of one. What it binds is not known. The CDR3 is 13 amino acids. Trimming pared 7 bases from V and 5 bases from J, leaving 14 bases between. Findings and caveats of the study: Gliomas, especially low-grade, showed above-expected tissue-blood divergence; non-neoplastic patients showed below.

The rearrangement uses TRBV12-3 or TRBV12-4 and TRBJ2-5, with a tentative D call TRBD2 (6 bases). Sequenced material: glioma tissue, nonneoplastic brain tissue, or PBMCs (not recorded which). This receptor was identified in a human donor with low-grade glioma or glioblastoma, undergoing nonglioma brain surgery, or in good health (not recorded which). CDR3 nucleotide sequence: TGTGCCAGCACGGATGGCGGGATTGAGACCCAGTACTTC. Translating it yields CASTDGGIETQYF.